This TCR beta chain was sequenced during a study of long-term antiretroviral therapy in people with HIV. Whole-study results and caveats: Blood specimens, gathered between about 2004 and 2017, were possibly obtained under older ART regimens. Repertoire dominance by clones expanded before ART was seen at all time points.

The assay, immunoSEQ v3.0, was run at survey level. For every sample, sequencing targeted about 40,000-50,000 T-cell genomes. Data came from immunoSEQ multiplex PCR; TCRdb stores just in-frame clones and leaves some out. The profile shows about 25,000 clones, 88% of them singletons. Every sample had roughly 1-11 million cryopreserved PBMC in it before DNA extraction. This clone was picked up one time. Antigen specificity is unknown. This sample comprised unsorted PBMCs, obtained around 4.6 years after starting antiretroviral therapy. This receptor was identified in a man aged 30 to 39 with HIV.

Here the CDR3 DNA reads TGTGCCAGCAGTCCCGAAGCTGGAAACACCATATATTTT. Translating gives CASSPEAGNTIYF. The chain couples TRBV6-4 to TRBJ1-3, with D uncertain. The CDR3 contains 13 residues. Trimming left V 5 bases short and J 2 bases short, with 7 bases between. Germline values: CDR1 MRHNA, CDR2 SNTAGT.